The text below deals with one T cell receptor (beta chain). No antigen is known for it. Clones were sequenced by immunoSEQ multiplex PCR, and TCRdb holds only the in-frame ones, with some missing. This sample yields over 150,000 clones, of which 86% are seen a single time; approximately 20% belongs to the top ten. This entry belongs to a study of cytomegalovirus exposure and HLA in healthy donors. Study-wide background: The same platform was used for the 120 or so validation repertoires as for the approximately 730 first-cohort repertoires, as reported in a later analysis.

Study-wide findings and caveats: A few CMV-associated chains proved CMV antigen-specific in vitro.

Germline values: CDR1 SEHNR, CDR2 FQNEAQ (reference sequence). V was trimmed by 1 base and J by 4 bases, leaving 10 bases between them. This CDR3 comprises 14 residues. The sequencing input was PBMCs. This chain connects TRBV7-9 to TRBJ1-2; D unresolved. The receptor comes from a man aged 18 to 30 in good health and CMV-seropositive. The CDR3 nucleotides read TGTGCCAGCAGCTTAGAGGTGACTCGCTATGGCTACACCTTC. It specifies CASSLEVTRYGYTF.